The 18 T cell receptor beta chains presented below share a single source sample, sequenced in a study of Ad26.COV2.S vaccination and SARS-CoV-2 variants. Here immunoSEQ multiplex PCR was the method, and the copy in TCRdb shows in-frame clones only, minus some. The sample contains hundreds of thousands of clones, about four fifths of which appear only once. Treatment reported: over 15 received Ad26.COV2.S at low or high dose, single or two shots; 5 received placebo; per-sample allocation not given. Day 63 following the first vaccine or placebo injection was when the samples were taken. Sequencing used peripheral blood, obtained in a trial of Ad26.COV2.S vaccine versus placebo. All receptors derive from a person aged 18-60 years who received the Ad26.COV2.S COVID-19 vaccine or a placebo.

The J gene is TRBJ2-5, the V gene TRBV5-1, with D perhaps given as TRBD1 or TRBD2 (5 bases each). This CDR3 comprises 15 residues. The germline CDR1 and CDR2 sequences are SGHRS and YFSETQ. V was shortened by 4 bases and J by 2 bases, with 15 bases between the two germline ends. This chain's CDR3 is CASSDSGTPQETQYF. CDR3 bases: TGCGCCAGCAGCGATTCCGGGACGCCTCAAGAGACCCAGTACTTC.

This sequence joins TRBV20-1 and TRBJ2-1, with unresolved D. The CDR3 covers 11 residues. CDR1 is DFQATT and CDR2 is SNEGSKA in the germline V gene (reference sequence). The V end was cut by 2 bases, the J end by 9 bases, with 8 bases between. Written as DNA, the CDR3 is TGCAGTGCTAGATCCCTCGGTGAGCAGTTCTTC. Translating it yields CSARSLGEQFF.

The rearrangement links TRBV9 to TRBJ2-1; 7 nucleotides agree with TRBD2. The CDR3 has 16 residues. Germline V gene data show CDR1 as SGDLS and CDR2 as YYNGEE. The trim removed 1 base at V and 6 bases at J, leaving 10 bases unmatched. As DNA, the CDR3 is TGTGCCAGCAGCGTACATATGGGACTACCTTTCAATGAGCAGTTCTTC. Translation: CASSVHMGLPFNEQFF.

V usage is TRBV28 and J usage is TRBJ2-7; 7 bases agree with TRBD2. With V trimmed by 4 bases and J by 5 bases, 14 bases remained unmatched. Germline V gives CDR1 MDHEN, CDR2 SYDVKM. CDR3 size: 16 residues. CDR3 loop: CASSSPRWTRTDEQYF. The DNA for the CDR3 is TGTGCCAGCAGTTCACCCCGATGGACTAGAACGGACGAGCAGTACTTC.

This clone was seen only once. V gene TRBV14 combines with J gene TRBJ1-2, with TRBD1 matching over 10 bases. V was pared by 3 bases and J by 4 bases, with 2 bases of the junction left unmatched. Germline CDR1 is SGHDN and CDR2 is FVKESK. This CDR3 region has 14 residues. For the CDR3, the DNA is TGTGCCAGCAGCCAGGGACAGGGGACCTATGGCTACACCTTC. Amino acid sequence: CASSQGQGTYGYTF.

This chain uses TRBV6-5 with TRBJ1-1, with D perhaps matching TRBD1 (6 bases). The germline V gene encodes CDR1 MNHEY and CDR2 SVGAGI. This CDR3 comprises 13 residues. Trimming shortened V by 4 bases and J by 6 bases, and 12 bases separated the two germline ends. CDR3 amino acids: CASSFHRDAEAFF. The CDR3 region has the DNA TGTGCCAGCAGTTTTCACAGGGATGCTGAAGCTTTCTTT.

A few counts support this clone. The rearrangement joins TRBV6-1 to TRBJ2-5, with D unclear. Germline V gives CDR1 MNHNS, CDR2 SASEGT. Trimming stripped 0 bases from V and 0 bases from J, with 5 bases between. The CDR3 totals 14 residues. In nucleotides, the CDR3 is TGTGCCAGCAGTGAAGCAGGGTACCAAGAGACCCAGTACTTC. Protein sequence: CASSEAGYQETQYF.

The chain couples TRBV3-1 (or the pseudogene TRBV3-2) to TRBJ2-2; D unclear. The CDR3 is 19 amino acids. The germline CDR1 and CDR2 sequences are LGHDT and YNNKEL (reference sequence). V was cut by 0 bases and J by 0 bases, with 17 bases left in between. The chain's CDR3 is CASSQDPPHRLANTGELFF. The CDR3 nucleotides are TGTGCCAGCAGCCAAGATCCCCCCCACCGGTTAGCGAACACCGGGGAGCTGTTTTTT.

The chain joins TRBV28 to TRBJ2-6, with D uncertain. V was clipped by 5 bases and J by 3 bases, with 11 bases between them. There are 15 residues in the CDR3. CDR1 MDHEN and CDR2 SYDVKM come from the germline V gene. The CDR3 region has the DNA TGTGCCAGCAGTCCCCGGTCGAGTGGGGCCAACGTCCTGACTTTC. Its translation: CASSPRSSGANVLTF.

The V gene is TRBV6-5, the J gene TRBJ1-2; a weak D match, TRBD1 (5 bases). Deletions cut 6 bases from V and 4 bases from J, with 12 bases between. CDR1 and CDR2 (germline): MNHEY, SVGAGI. CDR3 size: 13 residues. The CDR3 spells CASSRQSSYGYTF. CDR3 bases: TGTGCCAGCAGCCGACAGAGCAGCTATGGCTACACCTTC.

V and J are TRBV19 and TRBJ2-2, with D hard to call. The germline CDR1 and CDR2 sequences are LNHDA and SQIVND (reference sequence). The CDR3 has 14 residues. V was clipped by 4 bases and J by 3 bases, with 9 bases between them. The CDR3 bases are TGTGCCAGTAGTAGCACCGCCCACACCGGGGAGCTGTTTTTT. Translation: CASSSTAHTGELFF.

Points on this clone: Other DNA variants within this sample encode the same CDR3. This chain uses TRBV5-4 with TRBJ2-3, with 7 bases that match TRBD1. The CDR3 is 14 amino acids. Germline loops: CDR1 SGHNT, CDR2 YYREEE (reference sequence). After removal of 3 bases from V and 3 bases from J, the junction contained 4 bases not matched to a gene. Here the CDR3 reads CASSWGTATDTQYF. The CDR3 coding sequence is TGTGCCAGCAGCTGGGGGACAGCTACAGATACGCAGTATTTT.

The rearrangement uses TRBV7-2 and TRBJ2-1; a weak D match, TRBD2 (5 bases). Germline-derived CDR1 and CDR2 are SGHTA and FQGNSA. Between the trimmed V and J ends, which lost 4 bases and 7 bases, there was a span of 11 bases. The CDR3 spans 13 residues. CDR3: CASSSSRGNEQFF. CDR3 sequence (DNA): TGTGCCAGCAGCTCTTCCCGGGGTAATGAGCAGTTCTTC. The variable domain in full, with the rest retrieved from reference TRBV7-2 and TRBJ2-1, is GAGVSQSPSNKVTEKGKDVELRCDPISGHTALYWYRQSLGQGLEFLIYFQGNSAPDKSGLPSDRFSAERTGGSVSTLTIQRTQQEDSAVYLCASSSSRGNEQFFGPGTRLTVL.

The V gene is TRBV2, the J gene TRBJ1-2, with D tentatively TRBD1 (6 bases). The CDR3 sequence is 13 residues long. The germline gives CDR1 SNHLY, CDR2 FYNNEI. Trimming cost V 6 bases and J 8 bases, with 16 bases left between them. CDR3 sequence: CASRWTDGRGYTF. The DNA for the CDR3 is TGTGCCAGCAGGTGGACAGACGGGAGAGGCTACACCTTC.

The chain uses TRBV9 and TRBJ1-6; 10 bases align to TRBD1. CDR1 is SGDLS, CDR2 YYNGEE, per germline. The CDR3 runs 15 residues. Trimming at V came to 4 bases and at J to 9 bases, leaving 7 bases not matched to a gene. The CDR3 here is CASSPRDRGISPLHF. The CDR3 nucleotides read TGTGCCAGCAGCCCCCGGGACAGGGGTATTTCACCCCTCCACTTT.

This clone showed up just once. The sample holds other DNA sequences that translate to the same CDR3. The chain uses TRBV19 and TRBJ1-3, with D hard to call. The CDR3 covers 14 residues. The V gene lost 3 bases and the J gene lost 0 bases, with 6 bases spanning the gap. CDR1 is LNHDA, CDR2 SQIVND, per germline (reference sequence). CDR3 in amino acids: CASSIGPSGNTIYF. The CDR3 bases are TGTGCCAGTAGTATCGGTCCCTCTGGAAACACCATATATTTT. Full variable domain (outside the CDR3, taken from reference TRBV19 and TRBJ1-3): DGGITQSPKYLFRKEGQNVTLSCEQNLNHDAMYWYRQDPGQGLRLIYYSQIVNDFQKGDIAEGYSVSREKKESFPLTVTSAQKNPTAFYLCASSIGPSGNTIYFGEGSWLTVV.

The V and J genes are TRBV27 and TRBJ1-6, with TRBD1 matching over 9 bases. In germline, CDR1 is MNHEY, CDR2 SMNVEV (reference sequence). The ends lost 0 bases at V and 8 bases at J; junction bases unmatched: 5. This CDR3 has 16 amino acids. In DNA, the CDR3 is TGTGCCAGCAGTTTATCGTACCGGGACAGGGATTCACCCCTCCACTTT. Protein product: CASSLSYRDRDSPLHF.

The V and J genes are TRBV6-5 and TRBJ1-6, with D unclear. Looked up from germline, CDR1 is MNHEY and CDR2 is SVGAGI. CDR3 length equals 13 residues. Trimming shortened V by 6 bases and J by 9 bases, and 12 bases separated the two germline ends. The CDR3 DNA reads TGTGCCAGCAGGGCGGCCGGTCGTTCACCCCTCCACTTT. Translation: CASRAAGRSPLHF.